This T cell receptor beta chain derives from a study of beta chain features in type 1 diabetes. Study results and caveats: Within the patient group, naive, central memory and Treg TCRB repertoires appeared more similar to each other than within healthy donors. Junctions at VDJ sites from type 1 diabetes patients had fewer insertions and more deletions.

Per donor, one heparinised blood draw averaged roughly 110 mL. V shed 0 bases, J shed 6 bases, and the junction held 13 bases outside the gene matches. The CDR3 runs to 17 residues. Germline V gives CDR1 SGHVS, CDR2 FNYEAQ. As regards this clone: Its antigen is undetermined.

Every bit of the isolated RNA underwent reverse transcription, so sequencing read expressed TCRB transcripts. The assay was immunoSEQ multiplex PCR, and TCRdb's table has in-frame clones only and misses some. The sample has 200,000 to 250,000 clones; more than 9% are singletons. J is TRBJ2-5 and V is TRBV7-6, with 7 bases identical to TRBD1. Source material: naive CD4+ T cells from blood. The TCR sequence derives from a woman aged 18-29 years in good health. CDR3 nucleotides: TGTGCCAGCAGCTTAGCCAGAACCCAGGACAGGAGGAAGACCCAGTACTTC. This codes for CASSLARTQDRRKTQYF.